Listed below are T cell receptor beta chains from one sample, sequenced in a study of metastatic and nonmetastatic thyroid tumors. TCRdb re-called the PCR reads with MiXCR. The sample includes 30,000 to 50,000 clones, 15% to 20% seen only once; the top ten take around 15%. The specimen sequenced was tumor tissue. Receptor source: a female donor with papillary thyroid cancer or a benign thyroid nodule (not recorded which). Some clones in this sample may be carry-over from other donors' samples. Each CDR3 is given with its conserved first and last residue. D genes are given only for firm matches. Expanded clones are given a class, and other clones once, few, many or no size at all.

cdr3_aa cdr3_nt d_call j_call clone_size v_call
CASSVSDRVGTEAFF TGTGCCAGCAGTGTTTCGGACAGGGTGGGCACTGAAGCTTTCTTT TRBD1 TRBJ1-1 few TRBV27
CASSLVTGGPTDTQYF TGTGCCAGCAGCTTAGTGACGGGAGGGCCGACAGATACGCAGTATTTT TRBD2 TRBJ2-3 - TRBV11-2
CASSLGYSYYEQYF TGCGCCAGCAGCTTAGGATACTCGTACTACGAGCAGTACTTC - TRBJ2-7 - TRBV5-6
CASSPFIQGINTEAFF TGTGCCAGCAGTCCCTTTATACAGGGAATTAACACTGAAGCTTTCTTT - TRBJ1-1 - TRBV27
CASDTSYGTRGVKETQYF TGTGCTAGTGACACCTCCTACGGGACGCGGGGGGTAAAAGAGACCCAGTACTTC TRBD2 TRBJ2-5 many TRBV12-5
CCVVGQGSYEQYF TGCTGTGTTGTGGGACAGGGTTCCTACGAGCAGTACTTC TRBD1 TRBJ2-7 - TRBV29-1
CASSSGWHSNQPQHF TGTGCCAGCAGCTCGGGCTGGCATAGCAATCAGCCCCAGCATTTT - TRBJ1-5 - TRBV5-6
CASSYTAGAGDTQYF TGTGCCAGCAGTTACACGGCGGGGGCGGGAGATACGCAGTATTTT - TRBJ2-3 few TRBV6-5
CASSATSGTISYEQYF TGTGCCAGCAGCGCAACTAGCGGGACGATCTCCTACGAGCAGTACTTC TRBD2 TRBJ2-7 - TRBV11-2
CASSLSGVGDYEQYF TGCGCCAGCAGCTTGTCTGGGGTCGGGGACTACGAGCAGTACTTC - TRBJ2-7 many TRBV5-1
CASSICSGGNWNDHFF TGTGCCAGTAGTATATGTAGCGGGGGCAACTGGAATGATCATTTCTTC TRBD2 TRBJ2-1 - TRBV19
CASSPPVGGNSGNTIYF TGTGCCAGCTCACCACCAGTCGGCGGGAACTCTGGAAACACCATATATTTT - TRBJ1-3 - TRBV18
CASSLGPTIQRLGTEAFF TGCGCCAGCAGCTTAGGACCCACGATCCAACGCTTGGGCACTGAAGCTTTCTTT - TRBJ1-1 once TRBV5-1
CATSDPKTGKQFF TGTGCCACCAGTGATCCCAAGACAGGGAAGCAGTTCTTC TRBD1 TRBJ2-1 many TRBV24-1
CASYNIGTRYDQYF TGTGCCAGCTACAACATCGGCACCCGCTACGATCAGTACTTC - TRBJ2-7 - TRBV6-1
CASSLAGTGGTDTQYF TGTGCCAGCAGCTTAGCCGGGACAGGGGGCACAGATACGCAGTATTTT TRBD1 TRBJ2-3 - TRBV7-3
CATSDLSPGNTGELFF TGTGCCACCAGTGATTTAAGTCCGGGTAACACCGGGGAGCTGTTTTTT - TRBJ2-2 many TRBV24-1
CASSHGTSGSLEQFF TGTGCCAGCAGCCACGGGACTAGCGGGAGTCTTGAGCAGTTCTTC TRBD2 TRBJ2-1 many TRBV2
CASSIGPVVTEAFF TGTGCCAGTAGTATCGGGCCGGTGGTAACTGAAGCTTTCTTT - TRBJ1-1 many TRBV19
CASSLSPGTEAFF TGTGCCAGCTCACTTTCTCCGGGAACTGAAGCTTTCTTT - TRBJ1-1 many TRBV18
CASSHDVTRGDNYEQYF TGCGCCAGCAGCCATGACGTAACTAGAGGGGATAACTACGAGCAGTACTTC - TRBJ2-7 - TRBV4-3
CASSLFPKTSGRTDTQYF TGTGCCAGCAGTTTGTTCCCTAAGACTAGCGGACGCACAGATACGCAGTATTTT TRBD2 TRBJ2-3 - TRBV27
CASILTGQTYEQYF TGTGCCAGCATACTGACAGGGCAAACCTACGAGCAGTACTTC TRBD1 TRBJ2-7 - TRBV6-1
CASSSEQPPSIF TGCGCCAGCAGCTCTGAACAGCCGCCGAGCATCTTC - TRBJ1-2 few TRBV5-1
CASSLSDIGRSDTQYF TGTGCCAGCAGTTTATCGGACATAGGGAGGTCAGATACGCAGTATTTT - TRBJ2-3 - TRBV27
CASSLGGRGFIDEQFF TGTGCCAGCAGTTTAGGTGGGAGAGGGTTCATCGATGAGCAGTTCTTC - TRBJ2-1 many TRBV12-3/TRBV12-4
CATSDPIRGTSNEQFF TGTGCCACCAGTGATCCTATCCGGGGGACCTCCAATGAGCAGTTCTTC - TRBJ2-1 many TRBV24-1
CASSSLDGGPPQETQYF TGTGCCAGCAGTTCCCTGGACGGCGGTCCTCCCCAAGAGACCCAGTACTTC - TRBJ2-5 few TRBV28
CASSPDRSTNEKLFF TGTGCCAGCAGCCCCGACAGATCTACTAATGAAAAACTGTTTTTT - TRBJ1-4 many TRBV11-2
CASSEGGLHYPTYEQYF TGTGCCAGCAGTGAGGGGGGACTTCATTACCCCACCTACGAGCAGTACTTC - TRBJ2-7 few TRBV6-1
CASTSLTWRQETQYF TGTGCCAGCACCTCACTGACATGGCGTCAAGAGACCCAGTACTTC - TRBJ2-5 - TRBV2
CASSRSGYTF TGTGCCAGCAGTCGGTCGGGCTACACCTTC - TRBJ1-2 few TRBV28
CASSQDLGTGGIGGYTF TGCGCCAGCAGCCAAGATCTGGGGACAGGGGGCATTGGAGGCTACACCTTC TRBD1 TRBJ1-2 many TRBV4-1
CASSEMEGAPPNYGYTF TGTGCCAGCAGTGAAATGGAGGGGGCTCCCCCTAACTATGGCTACACCTTC TRBD1 TRBJ1-2 many TRBV6-1
CASSLFSTEAFF TGTGCCAGCAGTTTATTTAGCACTGAAGCTTTCTTT - TRBJ1-1 few TRBV6-9
CASSLGQEAGVNQPQRF TGTGCCAGCAGTTTAGGACAGGAGGCGGGCGTCAATCAGCCCCAGCGTTTT - TRBJ1-5 few TRBV12-3/TRBV12-4
CASSAGATGELFF TGTGCCAGCAGTGCAGGGGCCACCGGGGAGCTGTTTTTT - TRBJ2-2 - TRBV6-1
CASIDRGNQPQHF TGTGCCAGCATTGACAGGGGCAATCAGCCCCAGCATTTT TRBD1 TRBJ1-5 few TRBV6-9
CSVPGPLPGYTF TGCAGCGTTCCGGGTCCCTTGCCTGGCTACACCTTC - TRBJ1-2 many TRBV29-1
CASSLGHPGLAGVSNEQFF TGTGCCAGCAGCTTGGGCCATCCCGGACTAGCGGGAGTGAGTAATGAGCAGTTCTTC TRBD2 TRBJ2-1 few TRBV5-4
CASSNNVAGPAYGYTF TGCGCCAGCAGCAATAACGTTGCAGGCCCAGCGTATGGCTACACCTTC - TRBJ1-2 many TRBV5-1
CASARGQGQETQYF TGCGCCAGCGCCAGAGGGCAAGGTCAAGAGACCCAGTACTTC - TRBJ2-5 many TRBV10-2
CASSTRDRKWNSYGYTF TGTGCCAGCAGCACAAGGGACAGGAAGTGGAATAGCTATGGCTACACCTTC TRBD1 TRBJ1-2 many TRBV28
CASSQVGGAATNEKLFF TGTGCCAGCAGCCAAGTCGGGGGGGCCGCAACTAATGAAAAACTGTTTTTT - TRBJ1-4 many TRBV14
CASSPGREYEQYF TGTGCCAGCAGTCCCGGCAGGGAATACGAGCAGTACTTC - TRBJ2-7 many TRBV27
CSAQVTGRETQYF TGCAGTGCTCAAGTGACAGGGAGGGAGACCCAGTACTTC - TRBJ2-5 once TRBV20-1
CATGGDGAGAEETQYF TGTGCCACCGGGGGGGACGGAGCGGGGGCCGAAGAGACCCAGTACTTC TRBD2 TRBJ2-5 many TRBV24-1
CASSVVQGGTEAFF TGTGCCAGCAGCGTAGTGCAGGGGGGCACTGAAGCTTTCTTT TRBD1 TRBJ1-1 many TRBV9
CASSDTLPRVSYNEQFF TGTGCCAGTAGTGACACACTCCCCAGGGTCTCCTACAATGAGCAGTTCTTC - TRBJ2-1 - TRBV19
CASSDSGGAGANVLTF TGTGCCAGCAGTGACTCAGGGGGCGCTGGGGCCAACGTCCTGACTTTC TRBD1 TRBJ2-6 few TRBV6-4